This entry features one TCR beta chain sequence. CDR1 and CDR2 (germline): MDHEN, SYDVKM. V lost 3 bases, J lost 1 base, and 4 bases lay in between. This CDR3 has 13 residues. These data originate in a study of shared clonotypes between healthy human individuals. Each subset's genomic DNA was shared equally among a number of immunoSEQ plates. TCRdb's copy holds only in-frame clones and misses some; the assay was immunoSEQ multiplex PCR. The top ten hold more than 10% of the sample, which has about half a million clones, 70% to 85% seen once. The sequencing sample was made of PBMCs. The chain has TRBV28 and TRBJ1-5; D call uncertain. The source of this sequence is a woman in her forties in good health. Some clones in this sample may be carry-over from other donors' samples. The CDR3 nucleotides are TGTGCCAGCAGTTTTGCGAGCAATCAGCCCCAGCATTTT. Amino acid sequence: CASSFASNQPQHF.